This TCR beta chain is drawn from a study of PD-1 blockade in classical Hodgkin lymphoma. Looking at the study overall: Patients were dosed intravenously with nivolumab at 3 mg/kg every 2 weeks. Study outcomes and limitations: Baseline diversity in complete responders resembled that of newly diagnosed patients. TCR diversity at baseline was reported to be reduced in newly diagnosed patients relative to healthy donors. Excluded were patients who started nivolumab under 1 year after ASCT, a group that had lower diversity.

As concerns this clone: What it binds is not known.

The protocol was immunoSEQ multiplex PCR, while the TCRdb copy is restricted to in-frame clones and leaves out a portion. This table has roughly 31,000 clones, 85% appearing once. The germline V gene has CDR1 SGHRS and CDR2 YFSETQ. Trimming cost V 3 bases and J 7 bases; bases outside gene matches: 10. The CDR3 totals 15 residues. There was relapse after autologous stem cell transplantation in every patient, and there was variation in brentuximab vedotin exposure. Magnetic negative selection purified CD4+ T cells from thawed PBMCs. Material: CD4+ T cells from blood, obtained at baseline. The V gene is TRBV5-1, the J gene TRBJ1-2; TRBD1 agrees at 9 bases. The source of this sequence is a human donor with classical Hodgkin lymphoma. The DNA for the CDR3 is TGCGCCAGCAGCTCCTACAGACAGGGGGACCTTGGCTACACCTTC. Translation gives CASSSYRQGDLGYTF.